One sample yielded the 28 T cell receptor beta chains listed below, sequenced in a study of T cell repertoires in cytomegalovirus infection. In TCRdb, the reads were re-called with MiXCR into one record per CDR3 protein. The sample has 200,000 to 250,000 distinct CDR3 sequences, approximately 24% seen once. Sequencing used CD8+ T cells from PBMCs. Source of these receptors: a human donor in good health (CMV status not recorded). Some clones in this sample may be carry-over from other donors' samples.

Many counts were recorded for this clonotype. This chain connects TRBV7-2 to TRBJ2-1; 10 positions match TRBD2. The CDR3 is 18 residues long. V gave up 1 base and J gave up 3 bases; unmatched junction bases: 9. The V gene's germline CDR1 is SGHTA and CDR2 FQGNSA. CDR3 amino acids: CASSLDYEAGGIYNEQFF. CDR3 DNA: TGTGCCAGCAGCTTAGACTATGAAGCGGGGGGGATCTACAATGAGCAGTTCTTC.

The table lists this clonotype with a few counts. V is TRBV7-6 and J is TRBJ1-2, with D hard to call. V shed 3 bases and J shed 4 bases, with 9 bases lying between them. The CDR3 length is 13 residues. Germline CDR1 SGHVS, CDR2 FNYEAQ. Here the CDR3 reads CASSLVMRYGYTF. The DNA for the CDR3 is TGTGCCAGCAGCTTGGTAATGCGCTATGGCTACACCTTC.

This clonotype has at least ten counts. The V call is TRBV12-3 or TRBV12-4, the J call TRBJ1-1; D unresolved. Trimming stripped 6 bases from V and 4 bases from J, with 21 bases between. This CDR3 contains 16 residues. The CDR3 spells CASSRYPAGGLTEAFF. For the CDR3, the DNA is TGTGCCAGCAGCCGTTATCCCGCGGGAGGTCTCACTGAAGCTTTCTTT.

This clonotype has a handful of counts. The chain links TRBV12-5 to TRBJ2-7; 7 nucleotides match TRBD1. This CDR3 is 14 amino acids long. V lost 7 bases and J lost 4; bases outside the gene matches: 10. Germline assignment: CDR1 LGHNT and CDR2 FRNRAP. The CDR3 sequence: CASARSRQGYEQYF. The CDR3 bases are TGTGCTAGTGCCCGAAGCCGACAGGGTTACGAGCAGTACTTC.

J is TRBJ1-1 and V is TRBV10-3; a weak D match, TRBD1 (6 bases). Germline V gives CDR1 ENHRY, CDR2 SYGVKD. The V end was cut by 4 bases, the J end by 5 bases, with 14 bases between. There are 14 residues in the CDR3. The DNA of the CDR3 is TGTGCCATCAGTGGGGGGCAGGGTCGGACTGAAGCTTTCTTT. Amino acid sequence: CAISGGQGRTEAFF.

V is TRBV6-5 and J is TRBJ2-7; D unclear. CDR1 and CDR2 from the germline V gene are MNHEY and SVGAGI. Trimming took 6 bases from V and 4 from J, leaving 16 bases between them. This CDR3 comprises 14 residues. CDR3 loop: CASSPWASDYEQYF. The DNA for the CDR3 is TGTGCCAGCAGCCCCTGGGCCTCCGATTACGAGCAGTACTTC.

In its sample, this clonotype was seen a few times. The chain couples TRBV7-4 to TRBJ2-5, with 8 bases matching TRBD1. The CDR3 loop spans 13 amino acids. Per the germline V gene, CDR1 is SGHVT and CDR2 is SQSDAQ. V lost 5 bases, J lost 3 bases, and 2 bases stayed unmatched. The CDR3 DNA is TGTGCCAGCAGCCCGGGACAGGAAGAGACCCAGTACTTC. It encodes CASSPGQEETQYF. Together with reference TRBV7-4 and TRBJ2-5, the CDR3 gives the full variable domain: GAGVSQSPRYKVAKRGRDVALRCDSISGHVTLYWYRQTLGQGSEVLTYSQSDAQRDKSGRPSGRFSAERPERSVSTLKIQRTEQGDSAVYLCASSPGQEETQYFGPGTRLLVL.

The gene calls are TRBV7-9 and TRBJ1-3, with D perhaps TRBD1 (5 bases). The V gene lost 5 bases and the J gene lost 1 base, with 12 bases spanning the gap. CDR3 size: 15 residues. Germline lookup yields CDR1 SEHNR and CDR2 FQNEAQ (reference sequence). The CDR3 loop is CASSLPGTSGNTIYF. DNA for the CDR3: TGTGCCAGCAGCCTCCCTGGGACGTCTGGAAACACCATATATTTT.

Worth noting for this clonotype: At one end, the junction sequence differs from germline, possibly due to a read error. V is TRBV6-2 or TRBV6-3 and J is TRBJ1-1; no clear D gene. The CDR3 is made up of 14 amino acids. CDR1 is MNHEY and CDR2 is SVGEGT in the germline V gene. The CDR3 DNA reads as TGTGCCAGCAATTACAGCCAAATGAACACTGAAGCTTTCTTT. The encoded protein is CASNYSQMNTEAFF.

The rearrangement uses TRBV28 and TRBJ2-7; TRBD2 aligns across 10 bases. CDR3 size: 14 residues. Germline CDR1 reads MDHEN; CDR2 reads SYDVKM. V lost 3 bases, J lost 9 bases, and 8 bases stayed unmatched. The CDR3 nucleotides read TGTGCCAGCAGTTTGACAGCGGGGGGGTGGCTGCAGTACTTC. It codes for CASSLTAGGWLQYF.

The rearrangement links TRBV6-8 to TRBJ1-2; possibly TRBD1 for D (5 bases). Germline assignment: CDR1 MNHGY and CDR2 SAAAGT. CDR3 length equals 13 residues. V was clipped by 2 bases and J by 6 bases, with 10 bases between them. CDR3 protein: CASSYGAKNGYTF. The CDR3 DNA reads TGTGCCAGCAGTTACGGGGCAAAGAATGGCTACACCTTC.

In its sample, this clonotype was seen many times. The chain has TRBV7-6 and TRBJ2-7; D may be TRBD2 (7 bases). Germline CDR1 is SGHVS and CDR2 is FNYEAQ. This CDR3 is 13 amino acids long. V was shortened by 5 bases and J by 7 bases, with 15 bases between the two germline ends. Written as DNA, the CDR3 is TGTGCCAGCAGCCCGGGCGGGGGCTGGGAGCAGTACTTC. Protein: CASSPGGGWEQYF. Drawing the rest from reference TRBV7-6 and TRBJ2-7, the complete variable domain is GAGVSQSPRYKVTKRGQDVALRCDPISGHVSLYWYRQALGQGPEFLTYFNYEAQQDKSGLPNDRFSAERPEGSISTLTIQRTEQRDSAMYRCASSPGGGWEQYFGPGTRLTVT.

The chain uses TRBV4-1 and TRBJ2-3; 8 bases map to TRBD2. The germline V gene encodes CDR1 MGHRA and CDR2 YSYEKL. This CDR3 region has 15 residues. The V segment lost 1 base and the J segment 3 bases; nucleotides outside the gene matches: 3. The CDR3 protein is CASSQVSGATDTQYF. The CDR3 bases are TGCGCCAGCAGCCAAGTTAGCGGGGCGACAGATACGCAGTATTTT.

This clonotype showed up many times. The chain joins TRBV7-9 to TRBJ2-7, with 7 nucleotides matching TRBD2. J lost 2 bases, V lost 5 bases, and 9 bases had no gene match. This CDR3 region has 15 residues. Germline V gene lookup returns CDR1 SEHNR and CDR2 FQNEAQ (reference sequence). CDR3 nucleotide sequence: TGTGCCAGCAGCCCAAGGGAGGGACTAACCTACGAGCAGTACTTC. Protein sequence: CASSPREGLTYEQYF.

This clonotype was seen repeatedly, ten times or more. The chain recombines TRBV7-9 with TRBJ1-2; no definite D call. The germline V and J ends were trimmed by 7 bases and 2 bases, with 14 bases remaining between them. Germline-derived CDR1 and CDR2 are SEHNR and FQNEAQ (reference sequence). CDR3 length: 14 amino acids. CDR3 DNA: TGTGCCAGCACCACGTCGGGTCGGAACTATGGCTACACCTTC. This gives the protein CASTTSGRNYGYTF.

About this clonotype itself: This could be a read error, since a much larger clone is one nucleotide away. The genes are TRBV7-2 and TRBJ2-5; 7 nucleotides line up with TRBD1. Germline-derived CDR1 and CDR2 are SGHTA and FQGNSA. This CDR3 has 15 residues. Trimming cost V 6 bases and J 8 bases; bases outside gene matches: 15. The CDR3 region has the DNA TGTGCCAGCAGTACTAAGACAGGGCCTGGGGATACCCAGTACTTC. Its protein product is CASSTKTGPGDTQYF.

This clonotype has a count of ten or more. The V gene is TRBV6-2 or TRBV6-3, the J gene TRBJ2-3; 10 positions match TRBD2. V lost 8 bases and J lost 5; bases outside the gene matches: 10. Germline CDR1 MNHEY, CDR2 SVGEGT. The CDR3 has 15 residues. CDR3 DNA: TGTGCCAGCCGAAGAATACTAGCGGGGATAGATACGCAGTATTTT. This translates into CASRRILAGIDTQYF.

The chain links TRBV18 to TRBJ1-6; D not certain. The V gene lost 5 bases and the J gene lost 0 bases, with 8 bases spanning the gap. CDR3 length: 15 amino acids. The germline V gene has CDR1 KGHSH and CDR2 LQKENI. CDR3 bases: TGTGCCAGCTCAGCGGAAGACTCCTATAATTCACCCCTCCACTTT. Translated, it gives CASSAEDSYNSPLHF.

Ten or more counts support this clonotype. The V and J genes are TRBV7-8 and TRBJ2-7, with 7 bases aligning to TRBD1. The ends lost 5 bases at V and 1 base at J; junction bases unmatched: 5. The germline V gene has CDR1 SGHVS and CDR2 FQNEAQ. The CDR3 covers 14 residues. This chain's CDR3 is CASSRGQISYEQYF. The DNA of the CDR3 is TGTGCCAGCAGCAGGGGACAGATTTCCTACGAGCAGTACTTC.

The chain couples TRBV6-1 to TRBJ2-7; 7 bases line up with TRBD1. The germline V gene has CDR1 MNHNS and CDR2 SASEGT. The CDR3 has 17 residues. V shed 1 base, J shed 0 bases, and the junction held 9 bases outside the gene matches. The CDR3 here is CASSEEGYNRGSYEQYF. Here the CDR3 DNA reads TGTGCCAGCAGTGAAGAAGGGTACAACAGGGGCTCCTACGAGCAGTACTTC.

The chain uses TRBV2 and TRBJ2-1; 8 bases agree with TRBD1. The germline V gene has CDR1 SNHLY and CDR2 FYNNEI. The CDR3 covers 16 residues. The trim removed 3 bases at V and 1 base at J, leaving 5 bases unmatched. The CDR3: CASSDARQGSYNEQFF. The CDR3 DNA follows: TGTGCCAGCAGTGACGCTAGACAGGGGTCCTACAATGAGCAGTTCTTC.

This chain connects TRBV5-5 to TRBJ2-1; D perhaps matches TRBD2 (6 bases). The ends were cut back, 2 bases at V and 9 bases at J, with 15 bases in the middle. The CDR3 has 14 residues. The germline V gene has CDR1 SGHKS and CDR2 YYEKEE (reference sequence). CDR3 coding DNA: TGTGCCAGCAGCTTCGGGGGTACCGGCCCTGAGCAGTTCTTC. Protein sequence: CASSFGGTGPEQFF.

This clonotype has a handful of counts. The chain uses TRBV28 and TRBJ1-1; the D gene is possibly TRBD1 (5 bases). The germline CDR1 and CDR2 sequences are MDHEN and SYDVKM. This CDR3 comprises 13 residues. V dropped 8 bases and J dropped 5 bases, with 15 bases sitting between them. The DNA for the CDR3 is TGTGCCAGCTTCTATTTGGGGGGAACTGAAGCTTTCTTT. This translates into CASFYLGGTEAFF.

A few counts support this clonotype. V gene TRBV6-5 combines with J gene TRBJ1-5; D perhaps matches TRBD1 (5 bases). V was trimmed by 5 bases and J by 1 base, leaving 12 bases between them. CDR1 and CDR2 (germline): MNHEY, SVGAGI. This CDR3 is built from 15 residues. The CDR3 region has the DNA TGTGCCAGCAGTAACTTTCGGGGGAGCAATCAGCCCCAGCATTTT. Encoded protein: CASSNFRGSNQPQHF.

The chain links TRBV9 to TRBJ1-6; 7 bases are a match to TRBD1. Trimming took 0 bases from V and 10 from J; bases not matched to a gene: 7. The CDR3 has 15 residues. Germline values: CDR1 SGDLS, CDR2 YYNGEE. The CDR3 here is CASSVDGTDNSPLHF. The CDR3 nucleotides read TGTGCCAGCAGCGTAGATGGGACAGACAACTCACCCCTCCACTTT.

The chain is built from TRBV2 and TRBJ1-3; D is uncertain. Germline loops: CDR1 SNHLY, CDR2 FYNNEI. CDR3 size: 13 residues. V was trimmed by 7 bases and J by 1 base, leaving 8 bases between them. This chain's CDR3 is CASNSESGNTIYF. The CDR3 region has the DNA TGTGCCAGCAATTCAGAGTCTGGAAACACCATATATTTT. The full variable domain, its missing parts supplied by reference TRBV2 and TRBJ1-3, is EPEVTQTPSHQVTQMGQEVILRCVPISNHLYFYWYRQILGQKVEFLVSFYNNEISEKSEIFDDQFSVERPDGSNFTLKIRSTKLEDSAMYFCASNSESGNTIYFGEGSWLTVV.

The sample holds a few counts of this clonotype. The V and J genes are TRBV28 and TRBJ2-3; D gene unclear. Per germline, CDR1 MDHEN and CDR2 SYDVKM. The CDR3 has 12 amino acids. V lost 5 bases and J 4 bases, leaving 7 bases between the germline ends. CDR3 coding DNA: TGTGCCAGCAGTCAAGACTCAGATACGCAGTATTTT. Translating gives CASSQDSDTQYF.

V is TRBV6-2 or TRBV6-3 and J is TRBJ1-2; possibly TRBD1 for D (6 bases). The germline V gene has CDR1 MNHEY and CDR2 SVGEGT. V lost 2 bases to trimming and J lost 4 bases, with 17 bases between them. CDR3 length: 16 residues. The CDR3 DNA follows: TGTGCCAGCAGTTACCTACGGACAGCCTCCCTCTATGGCTACACCTTC. This translates into CASSYLRTASLYGYTF.